The rows below give T cell receptor beta chains drawn from one sample of a study of OX40 agonist ivuxolimab in advanced cancers. Profiled with immunoSEQ multiplex PCR; TCRdb holds only in-frame clones, not every one. This sample yields 60,000 to 65,000 clones, of which approximately 90% are seen a single time; about 0.44% belongs to the top ten. The input for sequencing was CD4+ or CD8+ T cells sorted from blood, taken in a trial of the OX40 agonist ivuxolimab. The receptors originated from an adult with an advanced solid tumor such as melanoma, head and neck, liver or kidney cancer. The CDR3 runs from the conserved cysteine through the conserved F or W. Each record gives: clone size, J gene, D gene, V gene, CDR3 DNA, CDR3 protein. The D gene is left open where the match is weak. Clone size is stated in some rows and not others, as once, few, many or a class when expanded.

few | TRBJ2-3 | TRBD2 | TRBV30 | TGTGCCTGGAGGCAGGGACTAGCGGGAGTATATGATACGCAGTATTTT | CAWRQGLAGVYDTQYF
. | TRBJ2-7 | . | TRBV27 | TGTGCCAGCAGTAGGTATAGCGAAACAACCTACGAGCAGTACTTC | CASSRYSETTYEQYF
. | TRBJ2-7 | TRBD2 | TRBV25-1 | TGTGCCAGCAGTGATCCTAGCGGGAGGCGCTACGAGCAGTACTTC | CASSDPSGRRYEQYF
. | TRBJ2-7 | . | TRBV6-6 | TGTGCCAGCAGGACAGGATCTACCAGCTCCTACGAGCAGTACTTC | CASRTGSTSSYEQYF
. | TRBJ2-3 | . | TRBV7-9 | TGTGCCAGCAGCCCTGCTCTGTCGGCGGGGCCAATGGATACGCAGTATTTT | CASSPALSAGPMDTQYF
. | TRBJ1-6 | . | TRBV6-5 | TGTGCCAGCAGTTACTTGGTGCATGGTAATTCACCCCTCCACTTT | CASSYLVHGNSPLHF
. | TRBJ2-7 | . | TRBV18 | TGTGCCAGCTCGTCACAGGAGGCCTACGAGCAGTACTTC | CASSSQEAYEQYF
. | TRBJ2-7 | TRBD2 | TRBV4-1 | TGCGCCAGCAGCCAAGATTGGACTCTTGCGGGACTAGCGGGAGTTTACGAGCAGTACTTC | CASSQDWTLAGLAGVYEQYF
. | TRBJ1-1 | . | TRBV12-5 | TGTGCTAGTGGTTTGGTAAGAGGGCGGGAGAACACTGAAGCTTTCTTT | CASGLVRGRENTEAFF
. | TRBJ1-2 | . | TRBV11-2 | TGTGCCAGCAGCTTAGGGGTTAACTATGGCTACACCTTC | CASSLGVNYGYTF
. | TRBJ1-5 | . | TRBV6-1 | TGTGCCAGCAGACCAGGGGTTGGCAATCAGCCCCAGCATTTT | CASRPGVGNQPQHF